This is a list of T cell receptor beta chains from one sample in a study of cytomegalovirus exposure and HLA in healthy donors. Measured with immunoSEQ multiplex PCR; TCRdb has only the in-frame clones, and not every one. The table records 160,000 or so clones, 80% of them present only once. Sequenced input: PBMCs. The source is a man aged 30 to 45 in good health and CMV-seronegative. Both conserved end residues are trimmed from each CDR3.

TRBJ2-7 TRBV21-1 ASSERQAAYEQY
TRBJ2-2 TRBV5-8 ASSLRQYGADPGELF
TRBJ2-1 TRBV29-1 SVETGRQSQF
TRBJ1-6 TRBV6-5 ASSRRDTNNSPLH
TRBJ1-5 TRBV2 ASRPGQGGQPQH
TRBJ2-2 TRBV5-4 ASSLANTGELF
TRBJ2-7 TRBV7-2 ASSLRGPSSYEQY
TRBJ1-6 TRBV13 ASSLDQGLVSPLH
TRBJ2-6 TRBV19 ATHPQGPSGANVLT
TRBJ2-3 TRBV6-5 ASSYLGLADLDTQY
TRBJ2-6 TRBV10-3 AISPDRGGSGANVLT
TRBJ2-1 TRBV9 ASSSRDSSYNEQF
TRBJ2-7 TRBV7-2 ASSLILAGGEQY
TRBJ2-1 TRBV10-3 AITPGGRAYNEQF
TRBJ1-5 TRBV2 ASSPTGDSNQPQH
TRBJ1-5 TRBV6-1 ASSVIGTYSNQPQH
TRBJ2-7 TRBV30 ARDQGDSSYEQY
TRBJ2-2 TRBV9 ASSNQQGLNTGELF
TRBJ2-1 TRBV4-3 ASSQDSGLAGDEQF
TRBJ2-3 TRBV11-2 ASSPPTSVTDTQY
TRBJ1-3 TRBV7-9 ASTRDREFSGNTIY
TRBJ1-2 TRBV30 AWRSTGVTTGYT
TRBJ2-5 TRBV7-3 ASSSSGGATETQY
TRBJ2-5 TRBV6-5 ASTKTSGVRETQY